This T cell receptor beta chain was recorded in a study of neoadjuvant nivolumab and ipilimumab in lung cancer. Whole-study findings and limits: Resected-tumor TCR richness correlated positively with pretherapy blood richness. Resected tumors had greater TCR richness and clonality than uninvolved lung.

CDR3 length: 14 residues. With 5 bases removed from V and 2 bases from J, the gap between germline ends came to 14 bases. CDR1 SGHDT and CDR2 YYEEEE come from the germline V gene. Regarding this clone: The antigen is undetermined.

Libraries were prepared by immunoSEQ multiplex PCR; TCRdb keeps only in-frame clonotypes and omits some of them. There are more than 15,000 clones in the sample; roughly three quarters occur only once, and roughly 9.1% lies in the top ten. The clonotype comes from an adult with non-small cell lung cancer. Sequenced here: tumor tissue, sampled after neoadjuvant nivolumab, alone or with ipilimumab, at or shortly before surgery. V and J are TRBV5-6 and TRBJ2-7; tentative D call: TRBD2 (7 bases). The CDR3 region is CASSWGGGPYEQYF. The CDR3 bases are TGTGCCAGCAGTTGGGGCGGGGGCCCCTACGAGCAGTACTTC.